Below, 27 T cell receptor beta chains from the same sample are listed, as sequenced in a study of memory CD4+ T cells and cytomegalovirus serostatus. The sort gate was single viable CD3+CD4+CD8-CD45RO+ cells for memory CD4+ T cells. This table comes from immunoSEQ multiplex PCR, and its TCRdb copy is limited to in-frame clones, with some not included. The sample includes about 44,000 clones, approximately 82% of them seen just once. Sequencing was done on a sample of memory CD4+ T cells from blood. The source is an adult in good health and CMV-seronegative.

This rearrangement joins TRBV4-1 to TRBJ2-1, with 15 bases fitting TRBD2. The CDR3 runs to 17 residues. Germline CDR1 reads MGHRA; CDR2 reads YSYEKL. Germline trimming cut 0 bases from V and 7 bases from J; bases unmatched to any gene: 4. In nucleotides, the CDR3 is TGCGCCAGCAGCCAAGAGGGGACTAGCGGGGGGACAAATGAGCAGTTCTTC. Protein: CASSQEGTSGGTNEQFF.

The rearrangement joins TRBV7-9 to TRBJ1-2, with D uncertain. Trimming removed 6 bases from V and 2 bases from J, with 28 bases in between. The CDR3 contains 19 residues. Germline V CDR1 and CDR2: SEHNR, FQNEAQ (reference sequence). CDR3 residues: CASRSLVKIDYRENYGYTF. The DNA of the CDR3 is TGTGCCAGCAGGAGCTTAGTCAAGATAGATTATAGGGAAAACTATGGCTACACCTTC.

This clone showed up just once. V gene TRBV18 combines with J gene TRBJ2-3, with 9 bases that match TRBD2. With V trimmed by 2 bases and J by 3 bases, 6 bases remained unmatched. Germline CDR1 is KGHSH and CDR2 is LQKENI. The CDR3 runs to 16 residues. As DNA, the CDR3 is TGTGCCAGCTCACCAATGGCGGGGGGGCCGACAGATACGCAGTATTTT. Its protein is CASSPMAGGPTDTQYF.

The V and J genes are TRBV4-2 and TRBJ1-1; maybe TRBD1 (6 bases). The CDR3 is 18 residues long. Looked up from germline, CDR1 is LGHNA and CDR2 is YNFKEQ. V lost 1 base and J 1 base, leaving 19 bases between the germline ends. CDR3 nucleotides: TGTGCCAGCAGCCAAGCCACTCCGGGACACCTAGGGAACACTGAAGCTTTCTTT. Protein sequence: CASSQATPGHLGNTEAFF.

The chain employs TRBV4-2 and TRBJ2-1; 9 nucleotides match TRBD2. CDR1 and CDR2 (germline): LGHNA, YNFKEQ. Unmatched junction bases numbered 5, after V lost 3 bases and J lost 2 bases. The CDR3 is 16 amino acids. As DNA, the CDR3 is TGTGCCAGCAGCCAGGGAGCGGGGGGAACCTACAATGAGCAGTTCTTC. This gives the protein CASSQGAGGTYNEQFF.

Of note for this clone: Other nucleotide sequences from this sample produce the same CDR3. This sequence joins TRBV28 and TRBJ1-5, with a tentative D call TRBD1 (5 bases). Germline V gives CDR1 MDHEN, CDR2 SYDVKM. Trimming cost V 5 bases and J 0 bases, with 11 bases left between them. The CDR3 covers 15 residues. This CDR3 is CASSRQGRSNQPQHF. CDR3 in DNA: TGTGCCAGCAGTCGGCAGGGACGTAGCAATCAGCCCCAGCATTTT.

This rearrangement joins TRBV5-4 to TRBJ2-5, with D possibly TRBD1 on 5 matching bases. This CDR3 is 15 amino acids long. Trimming shortened V by 2 bases and J by 2 bases, and 13 bases separated the two germline ends. The germline V gene encodes CDR1 SGHNT and CDR2 YYREEE (reference sequence). CDR3 region: CASSFPDRFQETQYF. The CDR3 DNA is TGTGCCAGCAGCTTTCCCGACAGATTTCAAGAGACCCAGTACTTC.

By sample share, this clone is medium-sized. The chain recombines TRBV30 with TRBJ2-4; D may be TRBD1 (5 bases). The CDR3 totals 13 residues. The germline V gene encodes CDR1 GTSNPN and CDR2 SVGIG (reference sequence). The V end was cut by 5 bases, the J end by 1 base, with 9 bases between. The CDR3 protein is CAWEQVAKNIQYF. CDR3 nucleotides: TGTGCCTGGGAACAGGTGGCCAAAAACATTCAGTACTTC.

The chain uses TRBV5-4 and TRBJ1-4, with 7 bases fitting TRBD1. The CDR3 runs to 15 residues. V shed 0 bases, J shed 3 bases, and the junction held 2 bases outside the gene matches. Germline-derived CDR1 and CDR2 are SGHNT and YYREEE (reference sequence). The chain's CDR3 is CASSLEGQPNEKLFF. CDR3 DNA sequence: TGTGCCAGCAGCTTGGAGGGACAGCCTAATGAAAAACTGTTTTTT.

The sample holds a few counts of this clone. A junction end diverges from the germline sequence, so it may reflect a read error. The gene calls are TRBV6-5 and TRBJ1-1, with D possibly TRBD1 on 5 matching bases. Germline CDR1 and CDR2: MNHEY and SVGAGI. The CDR3 runs 13 residues. CDR3 residues: CASATGGNSEAFF. CDR3 nucleotide sequence: TGTGCCAGCGCCACGGGGGGGAACTCTGAAGCTTTCTTT.

This chain connects TRBV7-8 to TRBJ1-1, with 8 bases aligning to TRBD1. This CDR3 has 15 amino acids. Germline CDR1 and CDR2: SGHVS and FQNEAQ. V shed 2 bases, J shed 7 bases, and the junction held 9 bases outside the gene matches. CDR3 amino acids: CASSLNRTGRGEAFF. CDR3 in DNA: TGTGCCAGCAGCTTAAATCGGACAGGGCGGGGTGAAGCTTTCTTT.

This clone was picked up a small number of times. The chain is built from TRBV7-2 and TRBJ2-5, with TRBD1 matching over 7 bases. The CDR3 has 16 amino acids. Per the germline V gene, CDR1 is SGHTA and CDR2 is FQGNSA. V lost 5 bases, J lost 4 bases, and 13 bases stayed unmatched. Written as DNA, the CDR3 is TGTGCCAGCAGCCTTTACAGGGGCGCGGTTGGAGAGACCCAGTACTTC. It specifies CASSLYRGAVGETQYF.

The chain employs TRBV19 and TRBJ2-5, with D uncertain. The CDR3 length is 13 residues. From germline, CDR1 is LNHDA and CDR2 SQIVND (reference sequence). V was trimmed by 4 bases and J by 0 bases, leaving 6 bases between them. CDR3 residues: CASSKLYQETQYF. CDR3 nucleotides: TGTGCCAGTAGTAAGTTATACCAAGAGACCCAGTACTTC. The full variable domain, rest sourced from reference TRBV19 and TRBJ2-5, is DGGITQSPKYLFRKEGQNVTLSCEQNLNHDAMYWYRQDPGQGLRLIYYSQIVNDFQKGDIAEGYSVSREKKESFPLTVTSAQKNPTAFYLCASSKLYQETQYFGPGTRLLVL.

J is TRBJ2-1 and V is TRBV9, with 7 bases that match TRBD2. The V gene end was trimmed by 2 bases and the J gene end by 8 bases; junction bases not matched to a gene: 7. Germline V CDR1 and CDR2: SGDLS, YYNGEE. This CDR3 contains 14 residues. The chain's CDR3 is CASSVRDYRYEQFF. The CDR3 DNA reads as TGTGCCAGCAGCGTCCGGGACTATAGATATGAGCAGTTCTTC.

Only a few counts were recorded for this clone. The chain is built from TRBV4-1 and TRBJ1-1; TRBD1 aligns across 7 bases. The germline CDR1 and CDR2 sequences are MGHRA and YSYEKL. With 1 base clipped from V and 7 bases from J, the junction kept 6 bases outside the gene matches. The CDR3 covers 14 residues. The CDR3 coding sequence is TGCGCCAGCAGCCAAGTCCGACAGGGCGATGAAGCTTTCTTT. This codes for CASSQVRQGDEAFF.

This clone was observed a handful of times. The chain uses TRBV11-2 and TRBJ2-3; 9 bases align to TRBD2. From germline, CDR1 is SGHAT and CDR2 FQNNGV. The trim removed 3 bases at V and 4 bases at J, leaving 5 bases unmatched. The CDR3 is 15 amino acids. CDR3 in DNA: TGTGCCAGCAGCTTGTGGAGCGGGGGGCCAGATACGCAGTATTTT. This translates into CASSLWSGGPDTQYF. The variable domain in full, completed from reference TRBV11-2 and TRBJ2-3, reads EAGVAQSPRYKIIEKRQSVAFWCNPISGHATLYWYQQILGQGPKLLIQFQNNGVVDDSQLPKDRFSAERLKGVDSTLKIQPAKLEDSAVYLCASSLWSGGPDTQYFGPGTRLTVL.

The chain uses TRBV11-3 and TRBJ2-1; D unclear. CDR3 length: 11 amino acids. Germline CDR1 is SGHNT and CDR2 is YENEEA. Trimming removed 6 bases at V and 14 bases at J, with 14 bases between. The chain's CDR3 is CASRATTEEFF. The CDR3 DNA is TGTGCCAGCAGGGCTACAACAGAGGAGTTCTTC.

This sequence joins TRBV27 and TRBJ1-1; D may be TRBD1 (5 bases). This CDR3 has 15 residues. V was shortened by 0 bases and J by 1 base, with 9 bases between the two germline ends. The germline gives CDR1 MNHEY, CDR2 SMNVEV (reference sequence). In DNA, the CDR3 is TGTGCCAGCAGTTTATCGGGGACGGGGAACACTGAAGCTTTCTTT. Protein: CASSLSGTGNTEAFF.

In its sample, this clone was seen a few times. CDR3 DNA: TGTGCCAGCAGCGTGACAGGTACCTCAGAGACCCAGTACTTC. Encoded protein: CASSVTGTSETQYF. The chain uses TRBV9 and TRBJ2-5, with a tentative D call TRBD1 (6 bases). The germline V gene encodes CDR1 SGDLS and CDR2 YYNGEE. CDR3 length: 14 residues. Trimming left V 2 bases short and J 4 bases short, with 12 bases between.

The chain links TRBV5-1 to TRBJ1-1; D is perhaps TRBD1 (6 bases). CDR3 length equals 18 residues. CDR1 is SGHRS and CDR2 is YFSETQ in the germline V gene. V was clipped by 4 bases and J by 2 bases, with 24 bases between them. The CDR3 nucleotides are TGCGCCAGCAGCCCACAACGACGACAGGCTATCGAAAACACTGAAGCTTTCTTT. It encodes CASSPQRRQAIENTEAFF. The entire variable domain, with the rest obtained from reference TRBV5-1 and TRBJ1-1, is as follows: KAGVTQTPRYLIKTRGQQVTLSCSPISGHRSVSWYQQTPGQGLQFLFEYFSETQRNKGNFPGRFSGRQFSNSRSEMNVSTLELGDSALYLCASSPQRRQAIENTEAFFGQGTRLTVV.

This clone was picked up a small number of times. The J gene is TRBJ1-2, the V gene TRBV29-1; possible D gene TRBD1, 6 bases. V shed 7 bases and J shed 7 bases, with 13 bases lying between them. The CDR3 extends over 11 amino acids. In germline, CDR1 is SQVTM, CDR2 ANQGSEA. Here the CDR3 DNA reads TGCAGCGCCAGGGGTACAGCTGGCTACACCTTC. It yields the protein CSARGTAGYTF.

This chain uses TRBV9 with TRBJ2-3, with TRBD2 identical over 9 bases. This CDR3 spans 14 amino acids. Germline lookup yields CDR1 SGDLS and CDR2 YYNGEE. After removal of 2 bases from V and 7 bases from J, the junction contained 5 bases not matched to a gene. The CDR3 loop is CASSVSGGGNTQYF. In DNA, the CDR3 is TGTGCCAGCAGCGTTAGCGGGGGAGGAAATACGCAGTATTTT.

This clone was counted only a few times. The chain combines TRBV7-2 with TRBJ1-2; TRBD1 matches 8 bases. This CDR3 spans 15 amino acids. V dropped 4 bases and J dropped 5; count of bases not matched to a gene: 9. CDR1 and CDR2 from the germline V gene are SGHTA and FQGNSA. Here the CDR3 DNA reads TGTGCCAGCAGCTCCGGGACAGGTCCCGCATATGGCTACACCTTC. It translates to CASSSGTGPAYGYTF.

CDR3 in amino acids: CASSARDTQKQPQHF. The CDR3 DNA sequence: TGTGCCAGTAGTGCCCGGGACACCCAAAAACAGCCCCAGCATTTT. This chain connects TRBV19 to TRBJ1-5, with D possibly TRBD1 on 6 matching bases. The CDR3 length is 15 residues. V shed 5 bases and J shed 7 bases, with 18 bases lying between them. Germline loops: CDR1 LNHDA, CDR2 SQIVND (reference sequence).

The rearrangement uses TRBV5-1 and TRBJ2-7; possible D gene TRBD1, 6 bases. The V gene lost 1 base and the J gene lost 5 bases, with 10 bases spanning the gap. This CDR3 contains 13 residues. The germline gives CDR1 SGHRS, CDR2 YFSETQ. The CDR3 sequence: CASSLNRVHEQYF. The CDR3 DNA reads TGCGCCAGCAGCTTGAACAGGGTTCACGAGCAGTACTTC.

This clone was counted between two and nine times. The chain combines TRBV5-1 with TRBJ2-5; TRBD2 matches 10 bases. Trimming took 1 base from V and 4 from J; bases not matched to a gene: 4. The CDR3 sequence is 15 residues long. Germline lookup yields CDR1 SGHRS and CDR2 YFSETQ. CDR3 region: CASSLSGGAGETQYF. CDR3 nucleotide sequence: TGCGCCAGCAGCTTGAGCGGGGGGGCCGGAGAGACCCAGTACTTC.

The chain links TRBV7-9 to TRBJ2-1; perhaps TRBD1 as D (5 bases). The CDR3 covers 13 residues. Germline CDR1 SEHNR, CDR2 FQNEAQ (reference sequence). V gave up 5 bases and J gave up 10 bases, with 15 bases separating them. The CDR3 here is CASSPQVYQEQFF. The CDR3, as DNA: TGTGCCAGCAGCCCACAGGTCTATCAGGAGCAGTTCTTC.